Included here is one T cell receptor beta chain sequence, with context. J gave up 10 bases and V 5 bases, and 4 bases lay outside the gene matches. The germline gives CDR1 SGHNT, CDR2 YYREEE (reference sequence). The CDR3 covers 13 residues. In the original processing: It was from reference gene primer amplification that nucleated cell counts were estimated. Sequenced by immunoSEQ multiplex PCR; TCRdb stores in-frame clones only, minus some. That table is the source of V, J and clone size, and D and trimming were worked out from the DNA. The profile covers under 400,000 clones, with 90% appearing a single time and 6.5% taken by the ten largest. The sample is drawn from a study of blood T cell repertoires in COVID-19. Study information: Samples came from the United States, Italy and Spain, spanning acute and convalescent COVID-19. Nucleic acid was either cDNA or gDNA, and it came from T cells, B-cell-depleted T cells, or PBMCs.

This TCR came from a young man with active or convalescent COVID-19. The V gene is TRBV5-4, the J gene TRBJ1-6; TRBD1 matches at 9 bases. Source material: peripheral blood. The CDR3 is CASRDRGPSPLHF. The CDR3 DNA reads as TGTGCCAGCAGGGACAGGGGTCCCTCACCCCTCCACTTT. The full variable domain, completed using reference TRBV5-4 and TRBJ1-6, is ETGVTQSPTHLIKTRGQQVTLRCSSQSGHNTVSWYQQALGQGPQFIFQYYREEENGRGNFPPRFSGLQFPNYSSELNVNALELDDSALYLCASRDRGPSPLHFGNGTRLTVT.